The entry below describes one TCR beta chain. This sample was included in a study of shared clonotypes between healthy human individuals. This CDR3 region has 14 residues. From germline, CDR1 is SEHNR and CDR2 FQNEAQ (reference sequence). The V end lost 5 bases, the J end lost 5 bases, and 15 bases lay between the germline ends. Generated by immunoSEQ multiplex PCR, the TCRdb table keeps only in-frame clones and is missing some. Counted here are about 1.5 million clones, around 97% occurring once; the ten biggest clones make up 0.95% to 1.5%. This sequence originates from a man aged 30-40 years in good health. The sequencing sample was made of naive CD4+ T cells sorted from blood. Subset described: CD45RA+ positively selected. The rearrangement joins TRBV7-9 to TRBJ1-2, with D uncertain. CDR3 nucleotides: TGTGCCAGCAGCCCCGGGAGAGTAGGTTATGGCTACACCTTC. Protein: CASSPGRVGYGYTF.